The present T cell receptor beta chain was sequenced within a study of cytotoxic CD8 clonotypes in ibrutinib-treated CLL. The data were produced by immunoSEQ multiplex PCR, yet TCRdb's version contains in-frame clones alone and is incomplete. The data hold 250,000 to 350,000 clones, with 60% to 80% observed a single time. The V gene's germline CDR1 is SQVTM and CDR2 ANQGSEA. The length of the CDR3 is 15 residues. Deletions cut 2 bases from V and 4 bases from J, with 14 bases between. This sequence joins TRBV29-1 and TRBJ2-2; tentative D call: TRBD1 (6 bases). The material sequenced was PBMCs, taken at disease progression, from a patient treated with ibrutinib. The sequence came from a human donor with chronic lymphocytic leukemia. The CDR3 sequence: CSVETGRGGTGELFF. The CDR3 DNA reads TGCAGCGTTGAAACCGGCAGGGGTGGCACCGGGGAGCTGTTTTTT.